The clone carrying this T cell receptor beta chain was detected once. Trimming cost V 4 bases and J 5 bases; bases outside gene matches: 9. CDR1 SGHRS and CDR2 YFSETQ come from the germline V gene. The CDR3 extends over 16 amino acids. Methods used by the authors: Estimated nucleated cell counts came from reference gene primer amplification. Libraries were prepared by immunoSEQ multiplex PCR; TCRdb keeps only in-frame clonotypes and omits some of them. V, J and clone size were drawn from that table, and D and trimming were deduced from the DNA. Here the sample spans about 160,000 clones, approximately 80% being singletons. This record comes from a study of blood T cell repertoires in COVID-19. At the level of the study: Both acute and convalescent COVID-19 samples were obtained from the United States, Italy and Spain. PBMCs, B-cell-depleted T cells, or T cells provided the cDNA or gDNA that made up the material.

This clonotype was sampled from a woman of 80 years or more with acute or convalescent COVID-19. Sequencing was carried out using peripheral blood. The chain combines TRBV5-1 with TRBJ2-5; 12 bases are a match to TRBD2. The CDR3 DNA reads TGCGCCAGCAGCCCACTAGCGGGAGGACAGAGGGAGACCCAGTACTTC. Residues: CASSPLAGGQRETQYF.